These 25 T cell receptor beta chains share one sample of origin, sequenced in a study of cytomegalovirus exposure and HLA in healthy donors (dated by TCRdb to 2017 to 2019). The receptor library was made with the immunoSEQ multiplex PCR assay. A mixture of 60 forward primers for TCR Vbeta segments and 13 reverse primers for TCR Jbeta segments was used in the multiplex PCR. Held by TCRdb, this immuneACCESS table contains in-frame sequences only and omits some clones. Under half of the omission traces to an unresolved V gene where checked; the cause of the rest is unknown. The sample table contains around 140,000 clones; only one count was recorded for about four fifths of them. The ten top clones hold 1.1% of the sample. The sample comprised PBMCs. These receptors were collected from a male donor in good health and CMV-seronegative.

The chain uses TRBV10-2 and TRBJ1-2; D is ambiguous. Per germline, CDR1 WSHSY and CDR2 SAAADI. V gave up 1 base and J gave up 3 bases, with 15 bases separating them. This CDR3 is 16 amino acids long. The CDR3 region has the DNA TGCGCCAGCAGTGAGTTAGAGTTGGGCAGATACTATGGCTACACCTTC. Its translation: CASSELELGRYYGYTF.

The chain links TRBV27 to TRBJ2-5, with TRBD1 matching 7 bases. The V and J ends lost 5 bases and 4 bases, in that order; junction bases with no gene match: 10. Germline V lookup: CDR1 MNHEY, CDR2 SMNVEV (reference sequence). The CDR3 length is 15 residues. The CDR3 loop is CASSPSQGLRETQYF. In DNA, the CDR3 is TGTGCCAGCAGTCCATCACAGGGGTTAAGAGAGACCCAGTACTTC.

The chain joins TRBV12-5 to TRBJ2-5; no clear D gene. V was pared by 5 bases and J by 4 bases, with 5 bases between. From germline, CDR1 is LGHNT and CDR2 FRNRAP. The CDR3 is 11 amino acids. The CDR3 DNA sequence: TGTGCTAGTGGTGTTCGAGAGACCCAGTACTTC. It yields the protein CASGVRETQYF.

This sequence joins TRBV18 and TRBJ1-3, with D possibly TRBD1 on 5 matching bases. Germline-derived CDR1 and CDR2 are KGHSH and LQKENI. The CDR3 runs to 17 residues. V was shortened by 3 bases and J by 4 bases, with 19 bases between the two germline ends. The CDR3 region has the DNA TGTGCCAGCTCACCGCCGAGTGGAGGGGCAGAGGGAAACACCATATATTTT. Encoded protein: CASSPPSGGAEGNTIYF. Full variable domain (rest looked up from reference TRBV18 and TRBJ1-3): NAGVMQNPRHLVRRRGQEARLRCSPMKGHSHVYWYRQLPEEGLKFMVYLQKENIIDESGMPKERFSAEFPKEGPSILRIQQVVRGDSAAYFCASSPPSGGAEGNTIYFGEGSWLTVV.

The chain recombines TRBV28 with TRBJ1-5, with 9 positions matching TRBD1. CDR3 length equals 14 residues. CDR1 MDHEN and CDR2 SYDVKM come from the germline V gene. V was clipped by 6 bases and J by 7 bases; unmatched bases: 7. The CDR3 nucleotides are TGTGCCAGCAGGCCACAGGGGGCGGGGCAGCCCCAGCATTTT. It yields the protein CASRPQGAGQPQHF.

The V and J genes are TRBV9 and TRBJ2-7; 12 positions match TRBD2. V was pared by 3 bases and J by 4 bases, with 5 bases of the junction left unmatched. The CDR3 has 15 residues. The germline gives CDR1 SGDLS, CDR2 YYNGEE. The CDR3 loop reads CASSASGTSGYEQYF. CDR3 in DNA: TGTGCCAGCAGCGCCTCCGGGACTAGCGGGTACGAGCAGTACTTC.

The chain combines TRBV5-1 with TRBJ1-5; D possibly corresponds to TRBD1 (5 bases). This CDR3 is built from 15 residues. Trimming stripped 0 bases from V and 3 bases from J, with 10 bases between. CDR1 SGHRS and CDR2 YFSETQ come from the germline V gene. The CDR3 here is CASSLAGVVNQPQHF. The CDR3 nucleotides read TGCGCCAGCAGCTTGGCGGGGGTGGTCAATCAGCCCCAGCATTTT.

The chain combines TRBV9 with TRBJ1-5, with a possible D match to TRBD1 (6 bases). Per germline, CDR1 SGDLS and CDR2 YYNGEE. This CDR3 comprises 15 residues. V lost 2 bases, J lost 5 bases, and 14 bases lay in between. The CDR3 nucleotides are TGTGCCAGCAGCGTCGCCGGGGGGGCCGATCAGCCCCAGCATTTT. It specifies CASSVAGGADQPQHF.

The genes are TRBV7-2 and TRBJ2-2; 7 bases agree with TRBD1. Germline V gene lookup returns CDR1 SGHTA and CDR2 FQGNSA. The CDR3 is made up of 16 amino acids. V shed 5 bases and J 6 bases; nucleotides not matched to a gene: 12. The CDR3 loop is CASSPTGAGNAGELFF. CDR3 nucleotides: TGTGCCAGCAGCCCAACAGGGGCAGGTAACGCCGGGGAGCTGTTTTTT.

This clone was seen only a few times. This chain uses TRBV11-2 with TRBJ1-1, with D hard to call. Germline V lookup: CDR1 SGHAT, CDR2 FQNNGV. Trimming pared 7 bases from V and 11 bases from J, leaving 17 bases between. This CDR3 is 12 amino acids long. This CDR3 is CASTPGEGRAFF. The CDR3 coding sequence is TGTGCCAGCACTCCTGGGGAGGGCAGGGCTTTCTTT.

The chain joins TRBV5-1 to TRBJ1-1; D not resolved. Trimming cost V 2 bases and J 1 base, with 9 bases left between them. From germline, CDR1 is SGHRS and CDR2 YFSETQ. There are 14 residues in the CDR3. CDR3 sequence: CASSFTERNTEAFF. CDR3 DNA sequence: TGCGCCAGCAGCTTTACGGAGCGGAACACTGAAGCTTTCTTT.

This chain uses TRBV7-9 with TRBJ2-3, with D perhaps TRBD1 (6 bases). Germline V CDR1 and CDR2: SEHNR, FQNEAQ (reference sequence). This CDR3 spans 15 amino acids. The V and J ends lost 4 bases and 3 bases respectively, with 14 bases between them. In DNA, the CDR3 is TGTGCCAGCAGCTCCCTCGCTAGGGGGACAGATACGCAGTATTTT. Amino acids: CASSSLARGTDTQYF.

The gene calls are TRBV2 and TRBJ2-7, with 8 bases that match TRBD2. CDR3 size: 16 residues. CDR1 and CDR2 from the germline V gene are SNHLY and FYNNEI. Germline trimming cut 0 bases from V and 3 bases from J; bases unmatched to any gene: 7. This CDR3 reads CASSEAAGGAVYEQYF. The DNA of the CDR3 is TGTGCCAGCAGTGAAGCGGCCGGGGGGGCCGTCTACGAGCAGTACTTC.

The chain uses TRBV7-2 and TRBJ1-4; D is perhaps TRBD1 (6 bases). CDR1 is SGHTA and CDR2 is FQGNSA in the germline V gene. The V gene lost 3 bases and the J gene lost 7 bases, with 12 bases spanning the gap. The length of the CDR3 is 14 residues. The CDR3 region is CASSFAGVSEKLFF. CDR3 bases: TGTGCCAGCAGCTTTGCAGGGGTGTCTGAAAAACTGTTTTTT.

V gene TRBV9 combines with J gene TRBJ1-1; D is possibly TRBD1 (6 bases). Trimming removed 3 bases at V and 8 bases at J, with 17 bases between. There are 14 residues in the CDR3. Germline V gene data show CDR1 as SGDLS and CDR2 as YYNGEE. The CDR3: CASSGGGGGMEAFF. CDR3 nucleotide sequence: TGTGCCAGCAGCGGGGGAGGGGGGGGTATGGAAGCTTTCTTT.

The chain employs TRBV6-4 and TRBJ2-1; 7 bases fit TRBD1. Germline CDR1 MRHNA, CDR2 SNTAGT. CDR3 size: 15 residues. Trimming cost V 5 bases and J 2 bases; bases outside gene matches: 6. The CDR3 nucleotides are TGTGCCAGCAGTCCGAGGGACAGACCCTACAATGAGCAGTTCTTC. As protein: CASSPRDRPYNEQFF.

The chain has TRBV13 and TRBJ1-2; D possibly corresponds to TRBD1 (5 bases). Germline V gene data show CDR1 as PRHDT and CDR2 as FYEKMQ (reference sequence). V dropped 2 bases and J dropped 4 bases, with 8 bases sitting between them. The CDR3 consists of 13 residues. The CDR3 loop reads CASSLRQGYGYTF. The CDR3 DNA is TGTGCCAGCAGCTTACGGCAGGGCTATGGCTACACCTTC. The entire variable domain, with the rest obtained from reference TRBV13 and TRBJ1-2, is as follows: AAGVIQSPRHLIKEKRETATLKCYPIPRHDTVYWYQQGPGQDPQFLISFYEKMQSDKGSIPDRFSAQQFSDYHSELNMSSLELGDSALYFCASSLRQGYGYTFGSGTRLTVV.

The CDR3 loop reads CASSVGGSANEKLFF. In DNA, the CDR3 is TGTGCCAGCAGCGTAGGGGGCAGCGCTAATGAAAAACTGTTTTTT. This rearrangement joins TRBV9 to TRBJ1-4; D possibly corresponds to TRBD1 (5 bases). The V and J ends lost 0 bases and 3 bases respectively, with 9 bases between them. CDR1 and CDR2 (germline): SGDLS, YYNGEE. There are 15 residues in the CDR3.

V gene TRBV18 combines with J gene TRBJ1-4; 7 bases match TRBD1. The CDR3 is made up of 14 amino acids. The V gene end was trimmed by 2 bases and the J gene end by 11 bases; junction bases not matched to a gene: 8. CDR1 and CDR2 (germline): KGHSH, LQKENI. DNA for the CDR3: TGTGCCAGCTCACCATCAGGGGGTTGGGAGAAACTGTTTTTT. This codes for CASSPSGGWEKLFF.

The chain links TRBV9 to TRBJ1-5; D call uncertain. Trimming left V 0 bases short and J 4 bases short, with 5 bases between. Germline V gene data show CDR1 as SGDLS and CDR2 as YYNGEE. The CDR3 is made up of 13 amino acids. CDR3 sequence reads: CASSVGPNQPQHF. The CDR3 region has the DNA TGTGCCAGCAGCGTAGGGCCTAATCAGCCCCAGCATTTT.

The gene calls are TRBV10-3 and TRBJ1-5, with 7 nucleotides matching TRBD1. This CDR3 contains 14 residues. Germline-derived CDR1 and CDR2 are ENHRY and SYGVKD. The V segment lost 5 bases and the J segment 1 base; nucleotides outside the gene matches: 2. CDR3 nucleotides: TGTGCCATCAGTAAACAGGGGAGCAATCAGCCCCAGCATTTT. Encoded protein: CAISKQGSNQPQHF.

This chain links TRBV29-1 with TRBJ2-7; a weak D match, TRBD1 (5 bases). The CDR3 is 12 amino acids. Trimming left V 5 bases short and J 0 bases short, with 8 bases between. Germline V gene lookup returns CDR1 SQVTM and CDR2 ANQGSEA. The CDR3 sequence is CSVQGPSYEQYF. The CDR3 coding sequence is TGCAGCGTTCAGGGCCCCTCCTACGAGCAGTACTTC.

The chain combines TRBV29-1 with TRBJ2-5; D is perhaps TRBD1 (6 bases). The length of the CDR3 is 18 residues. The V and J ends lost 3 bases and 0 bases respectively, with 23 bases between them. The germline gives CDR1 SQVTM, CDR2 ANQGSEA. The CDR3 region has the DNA TGCAGCGTTGAGGGTGGCGCCTTTTGGACAGAGTACCAAGAGACCCAGTACTTC. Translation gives CSVEGGAFWTEYQETQYF.

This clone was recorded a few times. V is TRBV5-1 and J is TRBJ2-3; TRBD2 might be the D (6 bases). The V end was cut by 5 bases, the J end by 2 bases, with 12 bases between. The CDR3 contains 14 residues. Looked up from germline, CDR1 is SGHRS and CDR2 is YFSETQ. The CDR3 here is CASRGGPLTDTQYF. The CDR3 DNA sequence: TGCGCCAGCAGGGGGGGACCACTCACAGATACGCAGTATTTT.

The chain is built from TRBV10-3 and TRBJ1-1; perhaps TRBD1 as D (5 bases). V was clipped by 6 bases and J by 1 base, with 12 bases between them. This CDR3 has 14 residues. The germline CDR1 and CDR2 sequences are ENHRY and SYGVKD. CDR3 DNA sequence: TGTGCCATCAGAGGCGGGGGTGGGAACACTGAAGCTTTCTTT. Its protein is CAIRGGGGNTEAFF.